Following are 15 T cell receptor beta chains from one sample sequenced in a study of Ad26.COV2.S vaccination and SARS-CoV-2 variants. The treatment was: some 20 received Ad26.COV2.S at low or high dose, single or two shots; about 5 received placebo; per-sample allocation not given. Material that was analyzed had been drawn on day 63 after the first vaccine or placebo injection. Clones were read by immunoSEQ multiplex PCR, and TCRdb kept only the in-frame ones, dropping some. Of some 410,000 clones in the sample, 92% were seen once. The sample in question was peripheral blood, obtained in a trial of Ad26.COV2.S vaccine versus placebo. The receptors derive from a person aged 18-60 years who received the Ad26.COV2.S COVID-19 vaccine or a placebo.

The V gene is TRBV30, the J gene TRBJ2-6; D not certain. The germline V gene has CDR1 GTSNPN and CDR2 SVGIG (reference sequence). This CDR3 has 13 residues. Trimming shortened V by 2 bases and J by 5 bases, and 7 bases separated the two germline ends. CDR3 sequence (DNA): TGTGCCTGGAGTCGCCTCAGGGCCAACGTCCTGACTTTC. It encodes CAWSRLRANVLTF.

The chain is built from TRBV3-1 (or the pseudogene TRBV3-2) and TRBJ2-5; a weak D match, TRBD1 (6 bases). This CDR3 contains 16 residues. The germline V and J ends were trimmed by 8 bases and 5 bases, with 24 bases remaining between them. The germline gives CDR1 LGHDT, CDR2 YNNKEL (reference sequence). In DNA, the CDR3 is TGTGCCAGCGGGGAAGGTTGGGGGCGTGCCAGGGAGACCCAGTACTTC. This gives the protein CASGEGWGRARETQYF.

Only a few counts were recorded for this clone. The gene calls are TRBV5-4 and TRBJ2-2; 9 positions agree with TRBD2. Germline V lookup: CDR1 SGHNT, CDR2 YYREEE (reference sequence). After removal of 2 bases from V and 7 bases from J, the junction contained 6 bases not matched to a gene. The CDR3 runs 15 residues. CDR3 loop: CASSFAGGKIGELFF. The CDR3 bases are TGTGCCAGCAGCTTCGCGGGGGGGAAAATCGGGGAGCTGTTTTTT.

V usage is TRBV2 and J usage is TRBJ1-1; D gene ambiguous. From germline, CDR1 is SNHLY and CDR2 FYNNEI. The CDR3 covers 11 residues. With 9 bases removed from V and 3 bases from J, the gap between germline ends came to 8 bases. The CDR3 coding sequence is TGTGCCAGGGATGGGGACACTGAAGCTTTCTTT. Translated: CARDGDTEAFF.

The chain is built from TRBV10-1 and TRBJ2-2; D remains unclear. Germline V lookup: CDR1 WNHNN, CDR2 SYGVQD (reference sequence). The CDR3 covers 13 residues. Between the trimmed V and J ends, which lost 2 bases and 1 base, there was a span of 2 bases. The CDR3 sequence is CASSEGNTGELFF. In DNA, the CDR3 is TGCGCCAGCAGTGAGGGGAACACCGGGGAGCTGTTTTTT.

The DNA for the CDR3 is TGCGCCAGCAGCCCGGACACCGGGACAGGCCTTTCGGATGGCTACACCTTC. Translated, it gives CASSPDTGTGLSDGYTF. The chain links TRBV4-1 to TRBJ1-2, with TRBD1 matching over 8 bases. With V trimmed by 4 bases and J by 6 bases, 16 bases remained unmatched. CDR3 size: 17 residues. Germline CDR1 is MGHRA and CDR2 is YSYEKL.

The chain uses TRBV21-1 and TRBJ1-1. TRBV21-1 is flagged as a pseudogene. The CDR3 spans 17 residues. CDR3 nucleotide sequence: TGTGCCAGCAGCAAAGATTCAGTTCGGATAATGAACACTGAAGCTTTCTTT. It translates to CASSKDSVRIMNTEAFF.

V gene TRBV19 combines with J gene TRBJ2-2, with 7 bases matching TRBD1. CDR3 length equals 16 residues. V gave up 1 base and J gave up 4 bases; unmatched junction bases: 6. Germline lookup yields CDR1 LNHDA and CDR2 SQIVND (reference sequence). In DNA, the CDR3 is TGTGCCAGTAGTATAGGACAGGGTAGGGTCACCGGGGAGCTGTTTTTT. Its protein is CASSIGQGRVTGELFF.

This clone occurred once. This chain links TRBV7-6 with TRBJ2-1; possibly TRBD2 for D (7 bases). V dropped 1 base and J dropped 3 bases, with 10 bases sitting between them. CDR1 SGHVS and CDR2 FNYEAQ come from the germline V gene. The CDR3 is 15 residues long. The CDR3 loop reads CASSLEGGGYNEQFF. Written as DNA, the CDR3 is TGTGCCAGCAGCTTAGAGGGAGGGGGCTACAATGAGCAGTTCTTC.

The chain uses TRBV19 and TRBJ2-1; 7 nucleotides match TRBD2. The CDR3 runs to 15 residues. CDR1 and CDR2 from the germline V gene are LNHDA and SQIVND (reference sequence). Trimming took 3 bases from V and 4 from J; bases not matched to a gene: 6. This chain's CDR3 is CASSMSSGTYNEQFF. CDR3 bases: TGTGCCAGTAGTATGTCTAGCGGTACTTACAATGAGCAGTTCTTC.

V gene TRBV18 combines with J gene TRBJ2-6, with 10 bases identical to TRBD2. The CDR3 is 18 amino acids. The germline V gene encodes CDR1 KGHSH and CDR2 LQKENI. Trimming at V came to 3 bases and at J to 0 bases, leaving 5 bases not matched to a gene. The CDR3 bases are TGTGCCAGCTCACCCCAGGCTAGCGGGGGCTCTGGGGCCAACGTCCTGACTTTC. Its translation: CASSPQASGGSGANVLTF.

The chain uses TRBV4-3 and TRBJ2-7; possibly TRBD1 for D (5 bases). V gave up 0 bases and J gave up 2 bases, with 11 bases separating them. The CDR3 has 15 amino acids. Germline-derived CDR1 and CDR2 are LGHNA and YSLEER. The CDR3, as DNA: TGCGCCAGCAGCCAAGATAGGGGAATCCCCTACGAGCAGTACTTC. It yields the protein CASSQDRGIPYEQYF.

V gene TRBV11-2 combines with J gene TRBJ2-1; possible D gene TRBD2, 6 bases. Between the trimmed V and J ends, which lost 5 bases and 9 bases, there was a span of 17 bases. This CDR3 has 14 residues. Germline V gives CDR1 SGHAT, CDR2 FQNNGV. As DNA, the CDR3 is TGTGCCAGCAGCGGCGGGGCCTCCTACGGTGAGCAGTTCTTC. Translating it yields CASSGGASYGEQFF.

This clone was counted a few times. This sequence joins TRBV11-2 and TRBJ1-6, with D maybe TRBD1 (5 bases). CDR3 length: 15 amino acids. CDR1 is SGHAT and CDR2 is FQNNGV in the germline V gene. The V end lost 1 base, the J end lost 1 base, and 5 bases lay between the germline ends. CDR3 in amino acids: CASSLGGSYNSPLHF. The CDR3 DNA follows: TGTGCCAGCAGCTTAGGGGGGTCCTATAATTCACCCCTCCACTTT.

CDR3 amino acids: CASSSGTLNTGELFF. The CDR3 coding sequence is TGCGCCAGCAGCTCCGGGACACTTAACACCGGGGAGCTGTTTTTT. This chain joins TRBV5-1 and TRBJ2-2; D is perhaps TRBD1 (6 bases). The V gene lost 3 bases and the J gene lost 2 bases, with 11 bases spanning the gap. The CDR3 has 15 residues. Germline-derived CDR1 and CDR2 are SGHRS and YFSETQ.